This record looks at one TCR beta chain sequence and its context. The target antigen is unknown. The data were produced by immunoSEQ multiplex PCR, yet TCRdb's version contains in-frame clones alone and is incomplete. The table has about 120,000 clones, around 90% seen once. The source of the sample is a study of T cell responses to AZD1222 COVID-19 vaccine. Study-level points and caveats: There were mostly white British donors and more females than males, and clonal diversity was possibly underestimated. Reports say nearly half of spike-specific TCRs go after unmutated variant regions. The span of vaccine-associated CD4 TCRs extended across spike, with dominance at 160-218 and 743-854.

The ends were cut back, 0 bases at V and 3 bases at J, with 3 bases in the middle. The CDR3 consists of 13 residues. Germline V gene lookup returns CDR1 LNHNV and CDR2 YYDKDF (reference sequence). Pooled in the analysis were second doses at about 4 or about 12 weeks. V usage is TRBV15 and J usage is TRBJ1-3; D remains unclear. Sequencing was performed on peripheral blood, taken 28 days after the second AZD1222 dose. This clonotype was sampled from an adult who received the AZD1222 COVID-19 vaccine. CDR3 sequence reads: CATSRDFGNTIYF. The CDR3 DNA follows: TGTGCCACCAGCAGAGATTTTGGAAACACCATATATTTT.